The next 29 T cell receptor beta chains were all read from a single sample in a study of T cells in Graves' hyperthyroidism and ophthalmopathy. TCR beta CDR3 regions were amplified from RNA transcripts. TCR CDR3 regions were first amplified by RT-PCR with HTBI primers. TCRdb processed the multiplex PCR reads anew with MiXCR; each CDR3 protein has one entry. The table lists 610,000 or so distinct CDR3 sequences, around 46% of them singletons. Material: peripheral blood or thyroid tissue (not recorded which). These receptors all come from a woman aged 18-29 years with Graves' hyperthyroidism.

The chain combines TRBV15 with TRBJ1-2; D is ambiguous. The V end lost 6 bases, the J end lost 4 bases, and 12 bases lay between the germline ends. The CDR3 totals 13 residues. Germline CDR1 and CDR2: LNHNV and YYDKDF (reference sequence). This chain's CDR3 is CATSLPSGYGYTF. The CDR3 DNA reads TGTGCCACCAGTCTACCCTCAGGCTATGGCTACACCTTC. The variable domain in full, with the rest retrieved from reference TRBV15 and TRBJ1-2, is DAMVIQNPRYQVTQFGKPVTLSCSQTLNHNVMYWYQQKSSQAPKLLFHYYDKDFNNEADTPDNFQSRRPNTSFCFLDIRSPGLGDTAMYLCATSLPSGYGYTFGSGTRLTVV.

This clonotype was detected many times. This sequence joins TRBV6-5 and TRBJ1-1; D is undetermined. The ends were cut back, 7 bases at V and 1 base at J, with 10 bases in the middle. The CDR3 is 13 residues long. Germline-derived CDR1 and CDR2 are MNHEY and SVGAGI. The CDR3 coding sequence is TGTGCCAGCATATGGCAGTGGAACACTGAAGCTTTCTTT. Translating gives CASIWQWNTEAFF.

This clonotype has ten or more counts. The chain couples TRBV20-1 to TRBJ2-7, with 10 bases lining up with TRBD1. V gave up 3 bases and J gave up 3 bases; unmatched junction bases: 17. Germline loops: CDR1 DFQATT, CDR2 SNEGSKA (reference sequence). The CDR3 is 18 residues long. The CDR3 DNA reads as TGCAGTGCTAGTTGGGGGACAGGGGTAACTATACCCCTCTACGAGCAGTACTTC. Its translation: CSASWGTGVTIPLYEQYF.

This clonotype was picked up a small number of times. One base away lies a much larger clone, so this may be a sequencing read error. V is TRBV12-3 or TRBV12-4 and J is TRBJ2-2; D remains ambiguous. Between the trimmed V and J ends, which lost 6 bases and 6 bases, there was a span of 2 bases. The CDR3 length is 10 residues. The CDR3 spells CASRPGELFF. CDR3 sequence (DNA): TGTGCCAGCAGGCCCGGGGAGCTGTTTTTT.

This rearrangement joins TRBV7-2 to TRBJ1-1, with D perhaps TRBD1 (5 bases). The CDR3 covers 13 residues. The germline V gene encodes CDR1 SGHTA and CDR2 FQGNSA. The V end was cut by 1 base, the J end by 7 bases, with 10 bases between. The CDR3 nucleotides read TGTGCCAGCAGCTTAGGGGGCGCGCATGAAGCTTTCTTT. It yields the protein CASSLGGAHEAFF. The full variable domain, its missing parts supplied by reference TRBV7-2 and TRBJ1-1, is GAGVSQSPSNKVTEKGKDVELRCDPISGHTALYWYRQSLGQGLEFLIYFQGNSAPDKSGLPSDRFSAERTGGSVSTLTIQRTQQEDSAVYLCASSLGGAHEAFFGQGTRLTVV.

This clonotype was observed many times. The V gene is TRBV3-1, the J gene TRBJ2-7; 11 bases fit TRBD1. V gave up 7 bases and J gave up 2 bases; unmatched junction bases: 4. The CDR3 spans 14 residues. The germline V gene has CDR1 LGHDT and CDR2 YNNKEL (reference sequence). The CDR3 DNA sequence: TGTGCCAGCACCCGGACAGGGGGCACCTACGAGCAGTACTTC. Translation gives CASTRTGGTYEQYF.

CDR3 in amino acids: CSAKTSGSYNEQYF. CDR3 in DNA: TGCAGTGCGAAGACTAGCGGGAGCTACAATGAGCAGTACTTC. The rearrangement uses TRBV20-1 and TRBJ2-7; the match to TRBD2 covers 12 bases. Germline CDR1 DFQATT, CDR2 SNEGSKA (reference sequence). The CDR3 spans 14 residues. The V and J ends lost 6 bases and 7 bases, in that order; junction bases with no gene match: 10.

For this clonotype: As the CDR3 is not closed by the conserved phenylalanine or tryptophan, this likely results from a read error. It is unclear where the CDR3 begins or ends on the DNA, so no DNA is shown, and the CDR3 is as TCRdb lists it. This chain uses TRBV4-3 with TRBJ2-5. The CDR3 extends over 11 residues, inclusive of both ends. Per the germline V gene, CDR1 is LGHNA and CDR2 is YSLEER. The CDR3 loop reads CASSQRQGPDY.

This chain joins TRBV29-1 and TRBJ2-7; no definite D call. Trimming took 3 bases from V and 7 from J, leaving 25 bases between them. Germline V gene sequence: CDR1 SQVTM, CDR2 ANQGSEA. The CDR3 has 16 amino acids. The CDR3 here is CSVEGSKWQEYNEQYF. The CDR3 DNA reads as TGCAGCGTTGAGGGGTCAAAGTGGCAGGAGTACAATGAGCAGTACTTC.

Details on this clonotype: The junction and the germline gene differ at one end; a read error may be behind it. This sequence joins TRBV5-1 and TRBJ1-1; the D is unclear. CDR1 is SGHRS, CDR2 YFSETQ, per germline. CDR3 length: 15 residues. The CDR3 DNA follows: TGCGCCAGCGGCTTGTGGGCCAGTTCGAGCCCTGAAGCTTTCTTT. This encodes CASGLWASSSPEAFF.

This clonotype was seen ten or more times. The rearrangement uses TRBV29-1 and TRBJ2-2; D remains ambiguous. V was cut by 2 bases and J by 10 bases, with 11 bases left in between. Germline V gives CDR1 SQVTM, CDR2 ANQGSEA. The CDR3 contains 12 residues. CDR3 sequence: CSVELQSMELFF. CDR3 DNA sequence: TGCAGCGTTGAATTACAGTCCATGGAGCTGTTTTTT.

This chain uses TRBV2 with TRBJ2-7; TRBD2 agrees at 16 bases. Trimming removed 4 bases from V and 6 bases from J; junction bases left unmatched: 9. CDR3 length: 17 amino acids. Germline V CDR1 and CDR2: SNHLY, FYNNEI. The CDR3 is CASSAAGLAGGDGEQYF. CDR3 coding DNA: TGTGCCAGCAGTGCTGCGGGACTAGCGGGAGGGGATGGCGAGCAGTACTTC.

This chain connects TRBV12-3 or TRBV12-4 to TRBJ2-5, with 7 bases that match TRBD1. CDR3 size: 13 residues. Losses at the gene ends were 4 bases for V and 9 bases for J; bases not matched to a gene: 8. The DNA for the CDR3 is TGTGCCAGCAGTTACGACAGGGCCCAGCCCCAGTACTTC. Protein sequence: CASSYDRAQPQYF.

The rearrangement uses TRBV7-9 and TRBJ1-1; a possible D gene is TRBD1 (5 bases). The V gene's germline CDR1 is SEHNR and CDR2 FQNEAQ (reference sequence). V lost 1 base, J lost 0 bases, and 12 bases lay in between. The CDR3 length is 16 residues. CDR3 nucleotide sequence: TGTGCCAGCAGCTTAGACGGGGGTATTATGAACACTGAAGCTTTCTTT. It yields the protein CASSLDGGIMNTEAFF.

Many counts were recorded for this clonotype. The gene calls are TRBV7-2 and TRBJ1-4; D remains ambiguous. Germline-derived CDR1 and CDR2 are SGHTA and FQGNSA. The CDR3 spans 15 residues. Trimming cost V 7 bases and J 1 base, with 13 bases left between them. The CDR3 reads CASTQTRKTNEKLFF. In nucleotides, the CDR3 is TGTGCCAGCACCCAAACCAGGAAAACTAATGAAAAACTGTTTTTT.

This clonotype showed up many times. V usage is TRBV7-2 and J usage is TRBJ1-1; tentative D call: TRBD1 (6 bases). V was clipped by 3 bases and J by 0 bases, with 11 bases between them. CDR1 SGHTA and CDR2 FQGNSA come from the germline V gene. This CDR3 contains 15 residues. The CDR3 DNA is TGTGCCAGCAGCTTCGGACAGTTACTGAACACTGAAGCTTTCTTT. Its protein is CASSFGQLLNTEAFF.

This clonotype appeared a few times. The gene calls are TRBV4-1 and TRBJ1-1; D uncertain. The CDR3 totals 16 residues. V lost 0 bases and J 2 bases, leaving 13 bases between the germline ends. Looked up from germline, CDR1 is MGHRA and CDR2 is YSYEKL. CDR3 bases: TGCGCCAGCAGCCAAGACGGATGGGAATTAAACACTGAAGCTTTCTTT. Its translation is CASSQDGWELNTEAFF.

The rearrangement uses TRBV20-1 and TRBJ2-3, with TRBD2 matching over 7 bases. The closer fit of TRBJ2-7 to the DNA end suggests the J call may be wrong. CDR1 is DFQATT, CDR2 SNEGSKA, per germline (reference sequence). This CDR3 comprises 14 residues. The CDR3 DNA follows: TGCAGTGCTAGGCGGGAGACTAGCACAGATACGCAGTACTTC. Translation gives CSARRETSTDTQYF.

This chain joins TRBV7-3 and TRBJ2-7, with 10 bases that match TRBD2. Germline loops: CDR1 SGHTA, CDR2 FQGTGA. There are 13 residues in the CDR3. V shed 5 bases, J shed 6 bases, and the junction held 4 bases outside the gene matches. The CDR3 region is CASSRGLAAEQYF. The CDR3 nucleotides read TGTGCCAGCAGCCGCGGACTAGCGGCCGAGCAGTACTTC.

V is TRBV24-1 and J is TRBJ1-2; 11 nucleotides match TRBD1. CDR3 length equals 13 residues. The V gene's germline CDR1 is KGHDR and CDR2 SFDVKD. With 7 bases clipped from V and 6 bases from J, the junction kept 3 bases outside the gene matches. The DNA for the CDR3 is TGTGCCACCAGCGGGGACAGGGGGAATGGCTACACCTTC. Translation: CATSGDRGNGYTF.

This chain uses TRBV5-8 with TRBJ1-4; 10 nucleotides align to TRBD1. The V gene end was trimmed by 0 bases and the J gene end by 6 bases; junction bases not matched to a gene: 2. The CDR3 is 15 amino acids. Germline V gene data show CDR1 as SGHTS and CDR2 as YDEGEE. The CDR3 loop is CASSLGDRGYEKLFF. CDR3 nucleotide sequence: TGTGCCAGCAGCTTGGGGGACAGGGGCTATGAAAAACTGTTTTTT. Drawing the rest from reference TRBV5-8 and TRBJ1-4, the complete variable domain is EAGVTQSPTHLIKTRGQQATLRCSPISGHTSVYWYQQALGLGLQFLLWYDEGEERNRGNFPPRFSGRQFPNYSSELNVNALELEDSALYLCASSLGDRGYEKLFFGSGTQLSVL.

This chain joins TRBV7-2 and TRBJ1-6; possible D gene TRBD1, 6 bases. Germline V lookup: CDR1 SGHTA, CDR2 FQGNSA. V lost 5 bases, J lost 5 bases, and 16 bases lay in between. This CDR3 spans 16 amino acids. The CDR3 region is CASSPGHPRDNSPLHF. In DNA form, the CDR3 reads TGTGCCAGCAGCCCGGGACATCCTCGTGATAATTCACCCCTCCACTTT.

This chain joins TRBV10-3 and TRBJ1-4; no clear D. The ends were cut back, 2 bases at V and 5 bases at J, with 6 bases in the middle. This CDR3 has 13 amino acids. Germline loops: CDR1 ENHRY, CDR2 SYGVKD. In DNA form, the CDR3 reads TGTGCCATCAGTGAGGTGGGGAATGAAAAACTGTTTTTT. Its protein product is CAISEVGNEKLFF.

This clonotype was counted a single time. The chain joins TRBV20-1 to TRBJ2-7; D not certain. V gave up 3 bases and J gave up 3 bases, with 18 bases separating them. CDR3 size: 15 residues. Germline CDR1 reads DFQATT; CDR2 reads SNEGSKA (reference sequence). CDR3 nucleotides: TGCAGTGCTAGGGGAAATTGGCATAGCCGCTACGAGCAGTACTTC. Amino acid sequence: CSARGNWHSRYEQYF.

The genes are TRBV20-1 and TRBJ2-2, with D perhaps given as TRBD1 or TRBD2 (6 bases each). CDR1 and CDR2 from the germline V gene are DFQATT and SNEGSKA (reference sequence). The CDR3 contains 14 residues. V lost 4 bases, J lost 7 bases, and 16 bases lay in between. The DNA for the CDR3 is TGCAGTGCTAAGGAAAACAGGGAGGACGGGGAGCTGTTTTTT. Translating it yields CSAKENREDGELFF.

The chain carries TRBV20-1 and TRBJ1-1; 10 bases are a match to TRBD1. Germline CDR1 DFQATT, CDR2 SNEGSKA (reference sequence). Losses at the gene ends were 6 bases for V and 4 bases for J; bases not matched to a gene: 17. The CDR3 has 17 residues. Here the CDR3 reads CSAWTDRGQMKGTEAFF. CDR3 DNA sequence: TGCAGTGCCTGGACCGACAGGGGGCAAATGAAGGGCACTGAAGCTTTCTTT.

This clonotype came up many times. V and J are TRBV3-1 and TRBJ1-1; 8 bases are a match to TRBD1. The V gene's germline CDR1 is LGHDT and CDR2 YNNKEL (reference sequence). Losses at the gene ends were 3 bases for V and 11 bases for J; bases not matched to a gene: 5. The CDR3 runs 12 residues. The CDR3 coding sequence is TGTGCCAGCAGCCAGGGGCGGGACAGGGCTTTCTTT. Protein product: CASSQGRDRAFF.

For this clonotype: The conserved phenylalanine or tryptophan is not found at the CDR3 terminus, so this likely reflects a read error. This rearrangement joins TRBV9 to TRBJ1-2, with D perhaps TRBD1 (5 bases). Germline V lookup: CDR1 SGDLS, CDR2 YYNGEE. Trimming removed 5 bases from V and 1 base from J, with 9 bases in between. This CDR3 spans 13 amino acids. For the CDR3, the DNA is TGTGCCAGCAGTTTGGGACTTAACTATGGCTACACCCTC. It yields the protein CASSLGLNYGYTL.

This clonotype was picked up many times. Just one base apart from a much larger clone, this may be a read error. The chain combines TRBV11-2 with TRBJ2-7, with D maybe TRBD2 (5 bases). V was trimmed by 1 base and J by 7 bases, leaving 11 bases between them. Germline CDR1 reads SGHAT; CDR2 reads FQNNGV. The CDR3 totals 13 residues. CDR3 nucleotide sequence: TGTGCCAGCAGCTTAGCTAGCTACAATGAGCAGTACTTC. Translation: CASSLASYNEQYF. The whole variable domain, remainder taken from reference TRBV11-2 and TRBJ2-7, is EAGVAQSPRYKIIEKRQSVAFWCNPISGHATLYWYQQILGQGPKLLIQFQNNGVVDDSQLPKDRFSAERLKGVDSTLKIQPAKLEDSAVYLCASSLASYNEQYFGPGTRLTVT.